The clone carrying this T cell receptor beta chain was detected ten times or more. This sample is drawn from a study of T cell responses to AZD1222 COVID-19 vaccine. TCRdb keeps only in-frame clones here, not all; method: immunoSEQ multiplex PCR. The sample contains roughly 120,000 clones, approximately 85% of which appear only once. The CDR3 extends over 14 amino acids. The V and J ends lost 3 bases and 2 bases respectively, with 9 bases between them. Germline lookup yields CDR1 SNHLY and CDR2 FYNNEI. The source was peripheral blood, collected on day 0 of AZD1222 vaccination. The receptor comes from an adult in good health. The chain joins TRBV2 to TRBJ2-3, with D hard to call. CDR3 residues: CASSDLATTDTQYF. CDR3 nucleotide sequence: TGTGCCAGCAGTGACTTGGCGACCACAGATACGCAGTATTTT. Variable domain in full (rest from reference TRBV2 and TRBJ2-3): EPEVTQTPSHQVTQMGQEVILRCVPISNHLYFYWYRQILGQKVEFLVSFYNNEISEKSEIFDDQFSVERPDGSNFTLKIRSTKLEDSAMYFCASSDLATTDTQYFGPGTRLTVL.